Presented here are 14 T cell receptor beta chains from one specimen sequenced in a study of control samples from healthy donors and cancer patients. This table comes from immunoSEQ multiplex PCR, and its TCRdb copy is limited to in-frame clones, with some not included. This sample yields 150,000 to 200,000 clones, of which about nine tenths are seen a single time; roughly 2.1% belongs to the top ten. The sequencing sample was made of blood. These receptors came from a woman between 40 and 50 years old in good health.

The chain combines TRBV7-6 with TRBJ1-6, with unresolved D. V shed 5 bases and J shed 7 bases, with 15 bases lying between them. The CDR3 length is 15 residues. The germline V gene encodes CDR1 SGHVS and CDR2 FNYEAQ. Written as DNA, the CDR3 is TGTGCCAGCAGCACCCCAGAAGAAGGGAATTCACCCCTCCACTTT. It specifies CASSTPEEGNSPLHF.

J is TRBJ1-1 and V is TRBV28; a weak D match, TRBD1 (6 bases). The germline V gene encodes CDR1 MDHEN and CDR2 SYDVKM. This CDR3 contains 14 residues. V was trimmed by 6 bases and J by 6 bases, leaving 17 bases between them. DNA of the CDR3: TGTGCCAGCAGCGGGGGCGGGACCGATCCTGAAGCTTTCTTT. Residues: CASSGGGTDPEAFF.

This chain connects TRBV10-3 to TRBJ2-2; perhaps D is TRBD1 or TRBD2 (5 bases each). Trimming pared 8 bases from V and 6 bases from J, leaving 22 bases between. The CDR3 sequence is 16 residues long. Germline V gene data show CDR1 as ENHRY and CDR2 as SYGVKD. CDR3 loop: CAIGTSPEVVAGELFF. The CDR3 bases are TGTGCCATCGGGACGAGTCCTGAGGTTGTAGCCGGGGAGCTGTTTTTT.

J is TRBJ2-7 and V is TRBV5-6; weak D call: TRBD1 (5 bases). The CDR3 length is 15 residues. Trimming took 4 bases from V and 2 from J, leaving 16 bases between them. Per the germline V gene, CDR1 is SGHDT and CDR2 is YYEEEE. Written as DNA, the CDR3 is TGTGCCAGCAGCCAGGCGGTGGACAACCCCTACGAGCAGTACTTC. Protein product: CASSQAVDNPYEQYF.

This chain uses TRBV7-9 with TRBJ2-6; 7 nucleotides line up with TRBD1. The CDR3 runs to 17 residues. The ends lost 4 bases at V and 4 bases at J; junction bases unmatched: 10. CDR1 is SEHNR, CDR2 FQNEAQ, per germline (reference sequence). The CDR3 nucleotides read TGTGCCAGCAGCTCCCTGACCGGGACAGCAGGGGCCAACGTCCTGACTTTC. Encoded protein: CASSSLTGTAGANVLTF.

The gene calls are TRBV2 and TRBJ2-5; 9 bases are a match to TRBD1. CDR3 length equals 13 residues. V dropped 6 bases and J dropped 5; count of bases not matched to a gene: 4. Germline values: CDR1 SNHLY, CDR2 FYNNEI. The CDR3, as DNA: TGTGCCAGCAGACTGACAGGGGGGGAGACCCAGTACTTC. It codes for CASRLTGGETQYF.

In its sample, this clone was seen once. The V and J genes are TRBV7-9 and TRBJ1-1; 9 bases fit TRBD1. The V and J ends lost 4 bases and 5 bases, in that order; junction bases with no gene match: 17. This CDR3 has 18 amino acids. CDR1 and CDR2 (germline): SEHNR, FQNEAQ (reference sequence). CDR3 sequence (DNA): TGTGCCAGCAGCTCCCCCGATCTACAGGGGGCGGGTGGTACTGAAGCTTTCTTT. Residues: CASSSPDLQGAGGTEAFF. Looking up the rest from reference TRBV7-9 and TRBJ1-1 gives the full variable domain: DTGVSQNPRHKITKRGQNVTFRCDPISEHNRLYWYRQTLGQGPEFLTYFQNEAQLEKSRLLSDRFSAERPKGSFSTLEIQRTEQGDSAMYLCASSSPDLQGAGGTEAFFGQGTRLTVV.

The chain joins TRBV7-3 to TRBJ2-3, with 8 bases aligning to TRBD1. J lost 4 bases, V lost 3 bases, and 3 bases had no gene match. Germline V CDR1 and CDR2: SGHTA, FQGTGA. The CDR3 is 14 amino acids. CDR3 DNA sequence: TGTGCCAGCAGCTTGGGACAGGCTCCAGATACGCAGTATTTT. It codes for CASSLGQAPDTQYF.

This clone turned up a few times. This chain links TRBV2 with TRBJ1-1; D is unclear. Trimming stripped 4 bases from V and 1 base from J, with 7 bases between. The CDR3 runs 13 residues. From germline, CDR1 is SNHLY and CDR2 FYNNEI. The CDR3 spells CASSVAPNTEAFF. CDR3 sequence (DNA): TGTGCCAGCAGTGTAGCGCCGAACACTGAAGCTTTCTTT. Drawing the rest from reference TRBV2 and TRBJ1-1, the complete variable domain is EPEVTQTPSHQVTQMGQEVILRCVPISNHLYFYWYRQILGQKVEFLVSFYNNEISEKSEIFDDQFSVERPDGSNFTLKIRSTKLEDSAMYFCASSVAPNTEAFFGQGTRLTVV.

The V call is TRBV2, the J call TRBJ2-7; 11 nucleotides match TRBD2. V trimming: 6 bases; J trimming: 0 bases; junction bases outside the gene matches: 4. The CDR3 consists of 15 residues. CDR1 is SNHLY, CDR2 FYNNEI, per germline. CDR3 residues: CASRLTSGGSYEQYF. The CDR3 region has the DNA TGTGCCAGCAGGTTAACTAGCGGGGGCTCCTACGAGCAGTACTTC.

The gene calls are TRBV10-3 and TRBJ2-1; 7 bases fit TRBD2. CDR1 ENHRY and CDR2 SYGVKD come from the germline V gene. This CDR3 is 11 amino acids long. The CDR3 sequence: CPRGVYNEQFF. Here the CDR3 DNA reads TGTCCCCGGGGGGTTTACAATGAGCAGTTCTTC.

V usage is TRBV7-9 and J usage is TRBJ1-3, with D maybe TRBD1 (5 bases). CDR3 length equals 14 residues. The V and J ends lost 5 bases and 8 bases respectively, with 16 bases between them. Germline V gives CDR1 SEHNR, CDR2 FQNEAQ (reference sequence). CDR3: CASSINQGTDTIYF. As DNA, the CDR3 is TGTGCCAGCAGCATAAACCAGGGTACGGACACCATATATTTT.

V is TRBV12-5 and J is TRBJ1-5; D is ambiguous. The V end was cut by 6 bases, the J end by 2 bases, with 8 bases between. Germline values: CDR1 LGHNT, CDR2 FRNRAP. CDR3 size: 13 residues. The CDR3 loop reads CASGGRGNQPQHF. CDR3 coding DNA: TGTGCTAGTGGGGGGAGGGGCAATCAGCCCCAGCATTTT. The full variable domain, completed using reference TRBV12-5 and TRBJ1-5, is DARVTQTPRHKVTEMGQEVTMRCQPILGHNTVFWYRQTMMQGLELLAYFRNRAPLDDSGMPKDRFSAEMPDATLATLKIQPSEPRDSAVYFCASGGRGNQPQHFGDGTRLSIL.

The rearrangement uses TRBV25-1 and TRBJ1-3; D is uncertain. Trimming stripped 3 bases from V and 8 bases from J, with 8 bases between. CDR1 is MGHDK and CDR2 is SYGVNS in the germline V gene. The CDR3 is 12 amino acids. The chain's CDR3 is CASSDWLDTIYF. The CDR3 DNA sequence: TGTGCCAGCAGTGATTGGCTGGACACCATATATTTT.